These 9 T cell receptor beta chains originate from one sample sequenced in a study of regulatory T cells in long-lasting Graves disease. HTBI primers from iRepertoire and Arm-PCR of CDR3 regions yielded the TCR beta libraries. TCRdb reprocessed the multiplex PCR reads via MiXCR and lists one record per CDR3 protein. The sample has 420,000 or so distinct CDR3 sequences; about a quarter are singletons. Time point given: persistent/refractory GD, antithyroid drugs over 5 years with positive TRAb. The TCR library used RNA extracted from PBMCs. The input for sequencing was peripheral blood mononuclear cells (PBMCs), taken when the disease was refractory, from a patient treated with antithyroid drugs. All receptors derive from a female donor with Graves disease.

The rearrangement links TRBV6-1 to TRBJ1-2; tentatively, D is TRBD1 (5 bases). This CDR3 contains 15 residues. Germline V gives CDR1 MNHNS, CDR2 SASEGT. V lost 6 bases, J lost 4 bases, and 18 bases lay in between. The CDR3 sequence is CASRLFGAGLYGYTF. The CDR3 DNA reads TGTGCCAGCAGGCTTTTCGGGGCAGGTCTCTATGGCTACACCTTC.

This clonotype has at least ten counts. The genes are TRBV20-1 and TRBJ2-7; the D gene is possibly TRBD1 (6 bases). Per germline, CDR1 DFQATT and CDR2 SNEGSKA (reference sequence). Trimming cost V 6 bases and J 0 bases, with 18 bases left between them. The CDR3 length is 15 residues. The CDR3 coding sequence is TGCAGTGCCAACCAATACAGGGTAACCTCCTACGAGCAGTACTTC. It is translated as CSANQYRVTSYEQYF.

In its sample, this clonotype was seen a few times. V gene TRBV24-1 combines with J gene TRBJ1-2; possible D gene TRBD1, 5 bases. Trimming pared 7 bases from V and 2 bases from J, leaving 19 bases between. The CDR3 contains 16 residues. Germline V gene lookup returns CDR1 KGHDR and CDR2 SFDVKD. The CDR3, as DNA: TGTGCCACCAGAGATGGAGGGGAGGTCGGAAACTATGGCTACACCTTC. It encodes CATRDGGEVGNYGYTF.

This rearrangement joins TRBV13 to TRBJ2-4; possibly TRBD1 for D (5 bases). Trimming removed 2 bases at V and 0 bases at J, with 14 bases between. This CDR3 region has 17 residues. CDR1 and CDR2 from the germline V gene are PRHDT and FYEKMQ (reference sequence). The CDR3 DNA reads as TGTGCCAGCAGCTTACGGACATCTGGTCTAGCCAAAAACATTCAGTACTTC. Its protein product is CASSLRTSGLAKNIQYF. Full variable domain (outside the CDR3, taken from reference TRBV13 and TRBJ2-4): AAGVIQSPRHLIKEKRETATLKCYPIPRHDTVYWYQQGPGQDPQFLISFYEKMQSDKGSIPDRFSAQQFSDYHSELNMSSLELGDSALYFCASSLRTSGLAKNIQYFGAGTRLSVL.

The table lists this clonotype with a few counts. The V gene is TRBV15, the J gene TRBJ2-7, with D perhaps being TRBD1 or TRBD2 (5 bases each). The V and J ends lost 2 bases and 3 bases respectively, with 11 bases between them. Germline assignment: CDR1 LNHNV and CDR2 YYDKDF (reference sequence). The CDR3 runs to 14 residues. The chain's CDR3 is CATSRRGRDYEQYF. Here the CDR3 DNA reads TGTGCCACCAGCAGAAGGGGACGCGACTACGAGCAGTACTTC.

This clonotype appeared many times. The chain recombines TRBV2 with TRBJ2-3; D gene uncertain. The V and J ends lost 7 bases and 6 bases respectively, with 14 bases between them. CDR1 is SNHLY and CDR2 is FYNNEI in the germline V gene. This CDR3 contains 13 residues. The CDR3 DNA sequence: TGTGCCAGCAAATTCGACATAGCTGATACGCAGTATTTT. This sequence encodes CASKFDIADTQYF.

The V and J genes are TRBV6-1 and TRBJ1-5; the match to TRBD1 covers 7 bases. The V segment lost 5 bases and the J segment 6 bases; nucleotides outside the gene matches: 7. The CDR3 has 14 residues. Looked up from germline, CDR1 is MNHNS and CDR2 is SASEGT. CDR3 amino acids: CASSPDRDAQPQHF. The CDR3, as DNA: TGTGCCAGCAGTCCAGACAGGGACGCTCAGCCCCAGCATTTT.

The chain's CDR3 is CASSPPVKETQYF. The CDR3 coding sequence is TGTGCCAGCTCACCACCGGTCAAAGAGACCCAGTACTTC. The V and J genes are TRBV18 and TRBJ2-5; D uncertain. Germline CDR1 reads KGHSH; CDR2 reads LQKENI. The CDR3 length is 13 residues. V lost 0 bases and J 3 bases, leaving 5 bases between the germline ends.

The rearrangement links TRBV2 to TRBJ2-1; 8 nucleotides agree with TRBD2. The V gene end was trimmed by 7 bases and the J gene end by 13 bases; junction bases not matched to a gene: 6. Germline CDR1 reads SNHLY; CDR2 reads FYNNEI. The CDR3 is 11 amino acids. In nucleotides, the CDR3 is TGTGCCAGCAACTGGAGCGGGAGCCAGTTCTTC. Residues: CASNWSGSQFF.